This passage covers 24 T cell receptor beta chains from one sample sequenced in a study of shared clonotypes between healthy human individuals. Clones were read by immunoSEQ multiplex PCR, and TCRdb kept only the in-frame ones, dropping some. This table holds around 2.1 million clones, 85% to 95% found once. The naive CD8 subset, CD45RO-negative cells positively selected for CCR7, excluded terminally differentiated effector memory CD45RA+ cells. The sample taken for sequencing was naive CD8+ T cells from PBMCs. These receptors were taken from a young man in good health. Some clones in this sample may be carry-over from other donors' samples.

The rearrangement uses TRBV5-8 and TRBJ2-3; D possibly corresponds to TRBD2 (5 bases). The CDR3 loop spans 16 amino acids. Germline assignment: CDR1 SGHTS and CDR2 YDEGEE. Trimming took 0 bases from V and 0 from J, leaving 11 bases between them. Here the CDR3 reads CASSLASGSSTDTQYF. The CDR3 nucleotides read TGTGCCAGCAGCTTGGCCTCGGGATCTAGCACAGATACGCAGTATTTT.

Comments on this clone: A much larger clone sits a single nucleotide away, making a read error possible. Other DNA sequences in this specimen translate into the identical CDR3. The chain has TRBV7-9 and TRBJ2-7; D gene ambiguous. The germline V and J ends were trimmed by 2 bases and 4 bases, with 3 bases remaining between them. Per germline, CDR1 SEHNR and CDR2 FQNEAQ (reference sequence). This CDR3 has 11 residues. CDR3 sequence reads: CASSLKYEQYF. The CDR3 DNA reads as TGTGCCAGCAGCTTAAAATACGAGCAGTACTTC.

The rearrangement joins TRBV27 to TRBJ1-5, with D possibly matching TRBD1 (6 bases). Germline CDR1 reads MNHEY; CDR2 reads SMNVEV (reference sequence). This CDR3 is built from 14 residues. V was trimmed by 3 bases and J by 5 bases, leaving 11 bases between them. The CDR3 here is CASSFQGTHQPQHF. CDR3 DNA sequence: TGTGCCAGCAGTTTCCAGGGGACCCATCAGCCCCAGCATTTT.

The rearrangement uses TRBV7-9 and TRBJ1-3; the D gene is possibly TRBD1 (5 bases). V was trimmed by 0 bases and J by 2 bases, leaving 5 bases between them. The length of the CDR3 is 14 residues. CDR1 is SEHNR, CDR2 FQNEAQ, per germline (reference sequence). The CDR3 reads CASSLARAGNTIYF. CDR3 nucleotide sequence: TGTGCCAGCAGCTTAGCCAGGGCTGGAAACACCATATATTTT.

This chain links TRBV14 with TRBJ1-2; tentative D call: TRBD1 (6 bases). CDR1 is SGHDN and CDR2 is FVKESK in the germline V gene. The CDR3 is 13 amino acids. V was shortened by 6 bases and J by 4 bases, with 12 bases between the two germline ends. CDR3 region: CASRHTGSYGYTF. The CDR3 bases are TGTGCCAGCAGGCACACAGGGAGCTATGGCTACACCTTC.

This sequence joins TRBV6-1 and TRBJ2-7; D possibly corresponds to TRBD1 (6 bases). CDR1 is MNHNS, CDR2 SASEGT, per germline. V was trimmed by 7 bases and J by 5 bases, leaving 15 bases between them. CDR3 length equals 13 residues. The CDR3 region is CASTSYRENEQYF. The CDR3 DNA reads TGTGCCAGCACCAGTTACAGGGAAAACGAGCAGTACTTC.

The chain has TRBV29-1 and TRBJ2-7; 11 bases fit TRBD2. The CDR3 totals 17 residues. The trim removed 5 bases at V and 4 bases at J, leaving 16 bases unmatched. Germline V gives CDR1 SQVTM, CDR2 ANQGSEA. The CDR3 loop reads CSVSDPGTSGSPYEQYF. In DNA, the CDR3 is TGCAGCGTTTCAGACCCAGGGACTAGCGGATCGCCTTACGAGCAGTACTTC.

DNA for the CDR3: TGCGCCAGCAGCTTGGAAAGCGGTTGGGACAATGAGCAGTTCTTC. Translation: CASSLESGWDNEQFF. This chain joins TRBV5-1 and TRBJ2-1; a weak D match, TRBD2 (5 bases). CDR1 is SGHRS and CDR2 is YFSETQ in the germline V gene. Trimming left V 0 bases short and J 5 bases short, with 12 bases between. The CDR3 is 15 residues long. Supplemented by reference TRBV5-1 and TRBJ2-1, the full variable domain reads KAGVTQTPRYLIKTRGQQVTLSCSPISGHRSVSWYQQTPGQGLQFLFEYFSETQRNKGNFPGRFSGRQFSNSRSEMNVSTLELGDSALYLCASSLESGWDNEQFFGPGTRLTVL.

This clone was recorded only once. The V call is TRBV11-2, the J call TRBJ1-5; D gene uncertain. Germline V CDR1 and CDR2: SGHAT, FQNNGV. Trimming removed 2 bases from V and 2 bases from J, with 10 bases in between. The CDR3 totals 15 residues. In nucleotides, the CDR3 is TGTGCCAGCAGCTTATCTGCTGGGGGCAATCAGCCCCAGCATTTT. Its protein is CASSLSAGGNQPQHF.

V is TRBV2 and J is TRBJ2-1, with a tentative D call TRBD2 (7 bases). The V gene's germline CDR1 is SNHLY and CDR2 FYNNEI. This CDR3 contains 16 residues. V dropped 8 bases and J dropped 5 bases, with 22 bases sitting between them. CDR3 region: CASLLGGGYPDNEQFF. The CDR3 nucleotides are TGTGCCAGCCTCCTGGGAGGGGGATATCCGGACAATGAGCAGTTCTTC. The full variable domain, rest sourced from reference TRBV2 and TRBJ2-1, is EPEVTQTPSHQVTQMGQEVILRCVPISNHLYFYWYRQILGQKVEFLVSFYNNEISEKSEIFDDQFSVERPDGSNFTLKIRSTKLEDSAMYFCASLLGGGYPDNEQFFGPGTRLTVL.

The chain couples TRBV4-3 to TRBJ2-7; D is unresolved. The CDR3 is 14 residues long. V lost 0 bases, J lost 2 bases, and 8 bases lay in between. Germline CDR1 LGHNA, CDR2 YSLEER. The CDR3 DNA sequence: TGCGCCAGCAGCCAAGATGTCGGAGCCTACGAGCAGTACTTC. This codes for CASSQDVGAYEQYF.

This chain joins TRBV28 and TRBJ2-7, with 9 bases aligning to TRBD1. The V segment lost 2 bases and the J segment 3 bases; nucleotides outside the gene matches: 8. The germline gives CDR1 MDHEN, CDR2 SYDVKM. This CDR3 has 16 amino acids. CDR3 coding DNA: TGTGCCAGCAGTTTACGGGACAGGGAAGGGTTCTACGAGCAGTACTTC. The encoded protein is CASSLRDREGFYEQYF.

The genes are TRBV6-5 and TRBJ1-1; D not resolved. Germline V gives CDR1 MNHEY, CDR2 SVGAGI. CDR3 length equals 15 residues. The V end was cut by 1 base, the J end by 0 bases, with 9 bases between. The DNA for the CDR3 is TGTGCCAGCAGTTACTTAGAGGGCCTGAACACTGAAGCTTTCTTT. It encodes CASSYLEGLNTEAFF.

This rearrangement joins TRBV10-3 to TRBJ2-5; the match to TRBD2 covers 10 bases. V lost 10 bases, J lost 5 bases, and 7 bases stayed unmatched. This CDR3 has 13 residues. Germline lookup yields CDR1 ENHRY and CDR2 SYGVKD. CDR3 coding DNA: TGTGCCACCGAGAGTAGCGGGAGGGAGACCCAGTACTTC. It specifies CATESSGRETQYF.

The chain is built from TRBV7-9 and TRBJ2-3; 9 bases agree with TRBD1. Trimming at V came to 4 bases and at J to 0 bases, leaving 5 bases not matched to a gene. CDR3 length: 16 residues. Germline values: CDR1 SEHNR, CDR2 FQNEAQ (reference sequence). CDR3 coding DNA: TGTGCCAGCAGCTCATGGGACAGGGCGAGCACAGATACGCAGTATTTT. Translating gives CASSSWDRASTDTQYF.

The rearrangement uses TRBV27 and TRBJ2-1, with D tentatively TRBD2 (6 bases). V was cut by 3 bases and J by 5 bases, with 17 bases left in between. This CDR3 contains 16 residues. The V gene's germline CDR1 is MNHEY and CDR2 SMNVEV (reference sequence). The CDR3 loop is CASSFITSRGHNEQFF. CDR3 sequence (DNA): TGTGCCAGCAGTTTTATTACTAGCAGAGGTCACAATGAGCAGTTCTTC.

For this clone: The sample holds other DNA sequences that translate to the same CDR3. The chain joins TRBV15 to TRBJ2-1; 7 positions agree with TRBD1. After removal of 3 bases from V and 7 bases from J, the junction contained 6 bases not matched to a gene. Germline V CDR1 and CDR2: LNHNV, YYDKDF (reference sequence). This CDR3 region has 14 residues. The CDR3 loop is CATSSRTGTNEQFF. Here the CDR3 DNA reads TGTGCCACCAGCAGCCGGACAGGTACGAATGAGCAGTTCTTC.

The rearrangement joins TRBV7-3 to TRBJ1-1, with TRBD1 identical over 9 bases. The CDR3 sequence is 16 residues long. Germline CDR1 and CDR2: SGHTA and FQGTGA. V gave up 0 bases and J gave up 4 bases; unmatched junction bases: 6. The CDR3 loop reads CASSLTGQGGVTEAFF. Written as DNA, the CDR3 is TGTGCCAGCAGCTTAACGGGACAGGGAGGGGTCACTGAAGCTTTCTTT.

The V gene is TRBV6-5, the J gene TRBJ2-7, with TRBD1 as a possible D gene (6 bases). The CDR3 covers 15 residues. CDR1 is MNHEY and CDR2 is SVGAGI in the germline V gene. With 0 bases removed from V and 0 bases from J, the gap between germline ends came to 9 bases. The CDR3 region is CASSYSWDTSYEQYF. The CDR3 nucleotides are TGTGCCAGCAGTTACTCGTGGGACACCTCCTACGAGCAGTACTTC.

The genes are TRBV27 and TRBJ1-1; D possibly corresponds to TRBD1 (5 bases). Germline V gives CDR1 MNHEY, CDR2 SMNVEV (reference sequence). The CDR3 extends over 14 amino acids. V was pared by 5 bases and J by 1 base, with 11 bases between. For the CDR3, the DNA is TGTGCCAGCAGTCCACCGACAGCGAACACTGAAGCTTTCTTT. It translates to CASSPPTANTEAFF.

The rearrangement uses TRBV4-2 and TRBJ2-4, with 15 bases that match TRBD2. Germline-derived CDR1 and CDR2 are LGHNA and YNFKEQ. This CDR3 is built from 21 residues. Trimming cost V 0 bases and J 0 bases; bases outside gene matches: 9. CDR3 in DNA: TGTGCCAGCAGCCAAGATCCGGGACTAGCGGGAGGACGTTTAGCCAAAAACATTCAGTACTTC. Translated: CASSQDPGLAGGRLAKNIQYF.

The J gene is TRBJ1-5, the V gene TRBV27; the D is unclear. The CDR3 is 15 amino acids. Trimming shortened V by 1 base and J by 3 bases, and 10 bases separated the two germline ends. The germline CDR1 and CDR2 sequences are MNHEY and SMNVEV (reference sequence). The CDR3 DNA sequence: TGTGCCAGCAGTTTATTGGGCTTACTCAATCAGCCCCAGCATTTT. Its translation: CASSLLGLLNQPQHF.

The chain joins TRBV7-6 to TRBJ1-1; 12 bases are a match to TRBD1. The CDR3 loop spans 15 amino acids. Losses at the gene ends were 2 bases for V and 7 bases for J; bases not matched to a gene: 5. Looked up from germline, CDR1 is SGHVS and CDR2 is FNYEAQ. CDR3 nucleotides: TGTGCCAGCAGCTTAATGGGACAGGGGGCAAGTGAAGCTTTCTTT. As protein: CASSLMGQGASEAFF.

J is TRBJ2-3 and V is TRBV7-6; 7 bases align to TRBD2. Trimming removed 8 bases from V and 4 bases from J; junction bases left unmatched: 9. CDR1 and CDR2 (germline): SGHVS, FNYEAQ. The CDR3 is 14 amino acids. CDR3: CASQGRAGPDTQYF. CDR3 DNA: TGTGCCAGCCAAGGGAGGGCAGGGCCAGATACGCAGTATTTT.